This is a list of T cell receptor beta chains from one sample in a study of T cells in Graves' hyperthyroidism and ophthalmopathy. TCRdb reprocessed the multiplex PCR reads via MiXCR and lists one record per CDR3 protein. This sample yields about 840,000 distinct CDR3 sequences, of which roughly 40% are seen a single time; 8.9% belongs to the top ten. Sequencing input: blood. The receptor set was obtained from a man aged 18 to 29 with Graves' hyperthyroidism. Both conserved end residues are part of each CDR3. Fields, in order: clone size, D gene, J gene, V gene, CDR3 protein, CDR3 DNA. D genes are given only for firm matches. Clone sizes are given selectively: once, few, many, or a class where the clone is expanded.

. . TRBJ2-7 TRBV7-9 CASGLSLTHEQYF TGTGCCAGCGGCTTATCCCTCACTCACGAGCAGTACTTC
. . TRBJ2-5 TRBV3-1 CASSHPPRLGEETQYF TGTGCCAGCAGCCATCCACCTAGGCTAGGGGAGGAGACCCAGTACTTC
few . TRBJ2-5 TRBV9 CASSSPTPEETQYF TGTGCCAGCAGTTCACCGACACCCGAAGAGACCCAGTACTTC
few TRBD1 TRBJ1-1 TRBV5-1 CASSLVGGGGTEAFF TGTGCCAGCAGCTTGGTAGGGGGCGGAGGAACTGAAGCTTTCTTT
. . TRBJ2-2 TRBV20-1 CSARKSWGDGELFF TGCAGTGCTAGAAAGTCTTGGGGGGACGGCGAGCTGTTTTTT
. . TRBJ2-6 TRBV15 CATSRRPGYSGANVLTF TGTGCCACCAGCAGGCGGCCAGGCTACTCTGGGGCCAACGTCCTGACTTTC
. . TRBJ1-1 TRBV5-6 CASSPRYTTEASF TGTGCCAGCAGTCCAAGATACACGACTGAAGCTTCCTTT
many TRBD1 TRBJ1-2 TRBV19 CASSIGRGNDGYTF TGTGCCAGTAGTATAGGCAGGGGGAACGATGGCTACACCTTC
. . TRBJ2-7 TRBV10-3 CASIRDLASYEQYF TGTGCCAGCATCAGGGACCTCGCCTCCTACGAGCAGTACTTC
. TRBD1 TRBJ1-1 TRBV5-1 CASSQGADRAEAFF TGCGCCAGCAGCCAGGGGGCCGATAGGGCTGAAGCTTTCTTT
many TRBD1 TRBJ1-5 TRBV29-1 CSVITGEEDNQPQHF TGCAGCGTCATAACAGGGGAGGAGGACAATCAGCCCCAGCATTTT
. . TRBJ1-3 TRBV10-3 CAISAGLNTIYF TGTGCCATCAGTGCGGGGTTAAACACCATATATTTT
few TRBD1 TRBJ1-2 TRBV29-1 CSAGDRVNYGYTF TGCAGCGCTGGCGACAGGGTGAACTATGGCTACACCTTC
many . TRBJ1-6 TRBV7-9 CASSLAVIQGGSPLHF TGTGCCAGCAGCTTAGCGGTAATACAGGGAGGTTCACCCCTCCACTTT
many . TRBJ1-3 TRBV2 CATKPDYSGNTIYF TGTGCCACCAAGCCGGACTACTCTGGAAACACCATATATTTT
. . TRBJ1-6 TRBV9 CASSVFGYNNSPLHF TGTGCCAGCAGCGTATTTGGGTACAATAATTCACCCCTCCACTTT
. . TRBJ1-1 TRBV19 CASNTGVDTEAFF TGTGCCAGCAATACGGGAGTGGACACTGAAGCTTTCTTT
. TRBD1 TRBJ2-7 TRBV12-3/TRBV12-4 CASSSGGRGYYEQYF TGTGCCAGCAGTTCTGGTGGCAGGGGGTATTACGAGCAGTACTTC
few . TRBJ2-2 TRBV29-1 CSVTQADRPGELFF TGCAGCGTCACTCAGGCAGACAGGCCCGGGGAGCTGTTTTTT
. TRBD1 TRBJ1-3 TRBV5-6 CASSLGYRGTSGNTIYF TGTGCCAGCAGCCTGGGGTACAGGGGGACCTCTGGAAACACCATATATTTT
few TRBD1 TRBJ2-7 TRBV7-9 CASSYARTGDEQYF TGTGCCAGCAGTTACGCCCGGACAGGGGACGAGCAGTACTTC
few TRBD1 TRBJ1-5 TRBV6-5 CASTSPPGGNQPQHF TGTGCCAGCACCTCCCCCCCAGGGGGAAATCAGCCCCAGCATTTT
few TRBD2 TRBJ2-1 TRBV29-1 CSAMSGDPQFF TGCAGCGCAATGAGCGGGGATCCTCAGTTCTTC
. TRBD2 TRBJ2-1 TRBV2 CASILGGTSGLNEQFF TGTGCCAGCATCCTGGGAGGGACTAGCGGCCTAAATGAGCAGTTCTTC
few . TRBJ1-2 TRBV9 CASSPPDPSTHGYTF TGTGCCAGCAGCCCCCCGGACCCCTCGACGCATGGCTACACCTTC
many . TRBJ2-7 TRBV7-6 CASSQTWDAPYEQYF TGTGCCAGCAGTCAAACCTGGGACGCTCCCTACGAGCAGTACTTC
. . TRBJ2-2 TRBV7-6 CASSLVANTGGLFF TGTGCCAGCAGCTTAGTAGCCAACACCGGGGGGCTGTTTTTT
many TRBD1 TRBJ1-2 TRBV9 CASSADREGYTF TGTGCCAGCAGCGCGGACAGGGAGGGCTACACCTTC
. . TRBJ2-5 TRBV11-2 CASSKPPGQQETQYF TGTGCCAGCAGCAAGCCCCCGGGACAACAAGAGACCCAGTACTTC
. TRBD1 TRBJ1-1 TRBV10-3 CASSERGRGTEAFF TGTGCCAGCAGTGAGAGGGGGCGAGGCACTGAAGCTTTCTTT
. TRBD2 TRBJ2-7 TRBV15 CATSRATSAEGETHEQYF TGTGCCACCAGCAGAGCTACTAGCGCAGAGGGAGAGACCCACGAGCAGTACTTC
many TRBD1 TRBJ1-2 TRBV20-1 CSATDRGQRGYTF TGCAGTGCGACGGACAGGGGGCAACGTGGCTACACCTTC
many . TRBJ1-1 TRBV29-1 CSVGFVEGFTEAFF TGCAGCGTTGGTTTCGTCGAGGGTTTCACTGAAGCTTTCTTT
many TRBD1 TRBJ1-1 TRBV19 CASHSQGAGNTEAFF TGTGCCAGCCACAGTCAGGGGGCCGGGAACACTGAAGCTTTCTTT
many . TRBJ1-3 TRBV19 CASSIAYSGNTIYF TGTGCCAGTAGTATAGCCTACTCTGGAAACACCATATATTTT
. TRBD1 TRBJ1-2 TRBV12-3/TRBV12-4 CASSLITGGNYGYTF TGTGCCAGCAGTTTGATTACAGGGGGTAACTATGGCTACACCTTC
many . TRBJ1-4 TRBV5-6 CASSRNNEKLFF TGTGCCAGCAGCCGGAACAATGAAAAACTGTTTTTT
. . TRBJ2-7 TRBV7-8 CASSLVPGIDHEQYF TGTGCCAGCAGCTTAGTGCCAGGGATAGACCACGAGCAGTACTTC
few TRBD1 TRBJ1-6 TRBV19 CASTYSRTGFNSNSPLHF TGTGCCAGTACCTATAGCCGGACAGGATTCAATTCCAATTCACCCCTCCACTTT
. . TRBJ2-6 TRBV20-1 CSARGVGLTSGANVLTF TGCAGTGCTAGAGGAGTGGGACTGACCTCTGGGGCCAACGTCCTGACTTTC
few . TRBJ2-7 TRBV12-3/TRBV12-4 CASSLVPNYEQYF TGTGCCAGCAGTTTAGTGCCGAACTACGAGCAGTACTTC
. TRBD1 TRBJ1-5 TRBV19 CASSMRDSLIVGNQPQHF TGTGCCAGTAGTATGAGGGACAGCCTTATAGTTGGCAATCAGCCCCAGCATTTT
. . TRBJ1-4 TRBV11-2 CASSFNRNEKLFF TGTGCCAGCAGCTTTAACCGTAATGAAAAACTGTTTTTT
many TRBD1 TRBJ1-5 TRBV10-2 CASSEAGQGNQPQHF TGCGCCAGCAGTGAGGCGGGACAGGGGAATCAGCCCCAGCATTTT
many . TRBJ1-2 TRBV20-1 CSALNYGYTF TGCAGTGCTCTTAACTATGGCTACACCTTC
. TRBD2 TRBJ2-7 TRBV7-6 CASTRRPGGSPDVDEQYF TGTGCCAGCACCAGAAGGCCGGGAGGCTCACCAGACGTGGACGAGCAGTACTTC
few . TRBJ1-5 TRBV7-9 CASSLGELSNQPQHF TGTGCCAGCAGCTTAGGGGAACTTAGCAATCAGCCCCAGCATTTT
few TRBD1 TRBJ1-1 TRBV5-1 CASSPRSTDRLPNTEAFF TGCGCCAGCAGCCCTAGATCCACGGACAGGCTACCGAACACTGAAGCTTTCTTT
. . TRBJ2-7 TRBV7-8 CAGSLFRLDYSYEQYF TGTGCCGGCAGCTTATTCAGGCTAGACTACTCCTACGAGCAGTACTTC
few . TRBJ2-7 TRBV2 CASSEQCPYAAEQYF TGTGCCAGCAGTGAACAGTGTCCCTATGCGGCCGAGCAGTACTTC
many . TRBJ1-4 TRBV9 CASSDSDEKLFF TGTGCCAGCAGCGACTCGGATGAAAAACTGTTTTTT
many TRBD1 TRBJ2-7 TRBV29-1 CSADPGTGLREQYF TGCAGCGCCGACCCCGGGACAGGCCTCCGCGAGCAGTACTTC
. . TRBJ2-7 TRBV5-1 CVSSRIPDSEQYF TGCGTCAGCAGCAGAATCCCTGATAGCGAGCAGTACTTC
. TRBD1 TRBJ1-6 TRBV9 CASWTGYSPLHF TGTGCCAGCTGGACAGGGTATTCACCCCTCCACTTT
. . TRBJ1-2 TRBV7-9 CASSLETGFSNYGYTF TGTGCCAGCAGCTTAGAGACAGGATTTTCTAACTATGGCTACACCTTC
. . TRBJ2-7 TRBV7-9 CASSQDRDFYEQYF TGTGCCAGCAGCCAAGACCGGGACTTCTACGAGCAGTACTTC
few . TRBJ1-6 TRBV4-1 CASSQPANSPLHF TGCGCCAGCAGCCAACCAGCGAATTCACCCCTCCACTTT
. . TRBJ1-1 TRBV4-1 CASSQELRPNTEAFF TGCGCCAGCAGCCAAGAGTTAAGACCCAACACTGAAGCTTTCTTT